Below are 13 T cell receptor beta chains sequenced from a single sample in a study of T cell responses to AZD1222 COVID-19 vaccine. Assay used: immunoSEQ multiplex PCR; TCRdb lists only in-frame clones, some missing. Among over 100,000 clones listed, around nine tenths were seen once. The sequences come from peripheral blood, collected on day 0 of AZD1222 vaccination. The source is an adult in good health.

The chain links TRBV28 to TRBJ1-2; no definite D call. Trimming removed 6 bases at V and 4 bases at J, with 12 bases between. The CDR3 runs 13 residues. Germline V gives CDR1 MDHEN, CDR2 SYDVKM. CDR3 nucleotide sequence: TGTGCCAGCAGGATCCCCGGCCGCTATGGCTACACCTTC. It encodes CASRIPGRYGYTF.

This clone was seen a single time. The gene calls are TRBV5-5 and TRBJ1-4; possible D gene TRBD1, 5 bases. Trimming took off 4 bases at V and 8 bases at J, with 12 bases between the two ends. The CDR3 is 13 residues long. The germline gives CDR1 SGHKS, CDR2 YYEKEE (reference sequence). This CDR3 reads CASSPRVLEKLFF. The CDR3 DNA sequence: TGTGCCAGCAGCCCCAGGGTTTTGGAAAAACTGTTTTTT.

The chain has TRBV6-5 and TRBJ1-2; D unresolved. Per germline, CDR1 MNHEY and CDR2 SVGAGI. V dropped 6 bases and J dropped 6 bases, with 20 bases sitting between them. The CDR3 is 15 residues long. Here the CDR3 reads CASSRRVSSADGYTF. The CDR3 DNA follows: TGTGCCAGCAGCCGGCGTGTGTCGTCAGCCGATGGCTACACCTTC.

The chain links TRBV4-1 to TRBJ2-5; 13 bases match TRBD2. This CDR3 spans 17 amino acids. The V segment lost 4 bases and the J segment 2 bases; nucleotides outside the gene matches: 7. CDR1 and CDR2 (germline): MGHRA, YSYEKL. This chain's CDR3 is CASSRTSGGALQETQYF. CDR3 coding DNA: TGCGCCAGCAGCCGTACTAGCGGGGGGGCCCTACAAGAGACCCAGTACTTC.

V gene TRBV2 combines with J gene TRBJ1-1; 9 nucleotides align to TRBD1. Germline values: CDR1 SNHLY, CDR2 FYNNEI. CDR3 size: 16 residues. The ends lost 6 bases at V and 1 base at J; junction bases unmatched: 9. DNA for the CDR3: TGTGCCAGCAGCTGGGAATGGACAGGGGCGAACACTGAAGCTTTCTTT. Protein product: CASSWEWTGANTEAFF. The complete variable domain, with remaining parts taken from reference TRBV2 and TRBJ1-1, reads EPEVTQTPSHQVTQMGQEVILRCVPISNHLYFYWYRQILGQKVEFLVSFYNNEISEKSEIFDDQFSVERPDGSNFTLKIRSTKLEDSAMYFCASSWEWTGANTEAFFGQGTRLTVV.

V is TRBV4-2 and J is TRBJ2-7, with 14 bases aligning to TRBD2. V lost 3 bases, J lost 4 bases, and 2 bases stayed unmatched. The CDR3 is 15 residues long. Looked up from germline, CDR1 is LGHNA and CDR2 is YNFKEQ. CDR3 protein: CASSHGTSGSYEQYF. CDR3 bases: TGTGCCAGCAGCCACGGGACTAGCGGGAGTTACGAGCAGTACTTC.

The chain joins TRBV6-6 to TRBJ1-2; perhaps TRBD1 as D (6 bases). The germline V and J ends were trimmed by 6 bases and 0 bases, with 11 bases remaining between them. The CDR3 consists of 14 residues. Germline V gives CDR1 MNHNY, CDR2 SVGAGI (reference sequence). CDR3 protein: CASSTDRANYGYTF. For the CDR3, the DNA is TGTGCCAGCAGCACGGACAGAGCTAACTATGGCTACACCTTC.

This clone was detected a few times. The CDR3 nucleotides are TGTGCCAGCAGCTTGGAGGGCATATGGTCACCCCTCCACTTT. Its translation: CASSLEGIWSPLHF. This chain uses TRBV5-8 with TRBJ1-6; D is uncertain. V was clipped by 0 bases and J by 10 bases, with 11 bases between them. Per the germline V gene, CDR1 is SGHTS and CDR2 is YDEGEE. The CDR3 loop spans 14 amino acids.

The V and J genes are TRBV7-8 and TRBJ1-2; no definite D call. The germline V and J ends were trimmed by 5 bases and 3 bases, with 4 bases remaining between them. CDR3 length equals 11 residues. Per the germline V gene, CDR1 is SGHVS and CDR2 is FQNEAQ. The CDR3 protein is CASSPHYGYTF. DNA for the CDR3: TGTGCCAGCAGCCCCCACTATGGCTACACCTTC.

The genes are TRBV24-1 and TRBJ1-5; D call uncertain. Germline V gene sequence: CDR1 KGHDR, CDR2 SFDVKD. The CDR3 is 14 residues long. V was pared by 4 bases and J by 3 bases, with 9 bases between. The CDR3 spells CATSETGNNQPQHF. DNA of the CDR3: TGTGCCACCAGTGAAACGGGGAACAATCAGCCCCAGCATTTT.

The chain joins TRBV7-8 to TRBJ1-1; perhaps TRBD1 as D (5 bases). CDR3 length: 11 residues. The V end was cut by 2 bases, the J end by 8 bases, with 6 bases between. Germline V gene data show CDR1 as SGHVS and CDR2 as FQNEAQ. CDR3 coding DNA: TGTGCCAGCAGCTTACAGGGAGAAGCTTTCTTT. Residues: CASSLQGEAFF.

This clone was observed once. V gene TRBV5-4 combines with J gene TRBJ2-1; 15 nucleotides match TRBD2. The junction had 6 bases not matched to a gene; V was cut back by 4 bases and J by 7 bases. CDR3 size: 16 residues. Looked up from germline, CDR1 is SGHNT and CDR2 is YYREEE (reference sequence). This chain's CDR3 is CASSRGTSGGINEQFF. The CDR3 coding sequence is TGTGCCAGCAGCAGAGGGACTAGCGGGGGGATAAATGAGCAGTTCTTC.

The table lists this clone with a count of one. The chain links TRBV9 to TRBJ2-3, with a weak D call TRBD2 (5 bases). The V and J ends lost 0 bases and 6 bases respectively, with 11 bases between them. Per the germline V gene, CDR1 is SGDLS and CDR2 is YYNGEE. The CDR3 totals 14 residues. CDR3 bases: TGTGCCAGCAGCGTAGTAAGCGGCCCCGATACGCAGTATTTT. This gives the protein CASSVVSGPDTQYF.